This entry is about one T cell receptor beta chain. The antigen is unknown. Trimming cost V 0 bases and J 14 bases, with 10 bases left between them. The CDR3 totals 12 residues. Per the germline V gene, CDR1 is LNHNV and CDR2 is YYDKDF (reference sequence). The data are from a study of blood T cells in healthy people across ages. Combining a sample-barcoded 5' primer with a J-beta primer mix, a second PCR ran for about 7 to 11 cycles. TCRdb re-derived calls from the 5' RACE reads in MiXCR, one entry per CDR3 protein. This sample has about 1.1 million distinct CDR3 sequences, with roughly two fifths found just once. The study, taken as a whole, reports: Naive and antigen-experienced cells could not be conclusively compared, given unsorted PBMCs.

J is TRBJ1-4 and V is TRBV15; no clear D gene. The sequencing input was blood. The TCR sequence derives from a young man in good health. CDR3 region: CATSRESQYLFF. The CDR3 region has the DNA TGTGCCACCAGCAGAGAATCTCAGTATCTGTTTTTT.